This entry lists 12 T cell receptor beta chains sequenced from one sample in a study of PD-L1 blockade in urothelial cancer. TCRdb's table, derived via immunoSEQ multiplex PCR, lists solely in-frame clones and lacks some. The table lists tens of thousands of clones, about 84% of them singletons, with around an eighth in the top ten. Regarding time point: pretreatment peripheral blood. Sequenced material: PBMCs, taken around atezolizumab (anti-PD-L1) treatment. The receptors shown here come from a man in his 60s with urothelial cancer.

This chain joins TRBV9 and TRBJ2-3; D remains unclear. Germline CDR1 reads SGDLS; CDR2 reads YYNGEE. Trimming removed 4 bases from V and 2 bases from J, with 14 bases in between. The CDR3 consists of 15 residues. The CDR3 coding sequence is TGTGCCAGCAGCTCCCCCCCCCGGTTCACAGATACGCAGTATTTT. Protein sequence: CASSSPPRFTDTQYF.

J is TRBJ2-6 and V is TRBV5-1, with D unclear. This CDR3 has 15 residues. The V gene lost 1 base and the J gene lost 0 bases, with 5 bases spanning the gap. Germline V CDR1 and CDR2: SGHRS, YFSETQ. This CDR3 is CASSLSHSGANVLTF. The CDR3 DNA sequence: TGCGCCAGCAGCTTGTCACACTCTGGGGCCAACGTCCTGACTTTC. The complete variable domain, with remaining parts taken from reference TRBV5-1 and TRBJ2-6, reads KAGVTQTPRYLIKTRGQQVTLSCSPISGHRSVSWYQQTPGQGLQFLFEYFSETQRNKGNFPGRFSGRQFSNSRSEMNVSTLELGDSALYLCASSLSHSGANVLTFGAGSRLTVL.

The CDR3 bases are TGTGCCAGCAGCTTAGTACAGCTCTATGGCTACACCTTC. Translated: CASSLVQLYGYTF. The V call is TRBV7-2, the J call TRBJ1-2, with D uncertain. V was pared by 1 base and J by 4 bases, with 7 bases between. Germline V CDR1 and CDR2: SGHTA, FQGNSA. The CDR3 has 13 amino acids. Full variable domain (remainder filled in from reference TRBV7-2 and TRBJ1-2): GAGVSQSPSNKVTEKGKDVELRCDPISGHTALYWYRQSLGQGLEFLIYFQGNSAPDKSGLPSDRFSAERTGGSVSTLTIQRTQQEDSAVYLCASSLVQLYGYTFGSGTRLTVV.

This rearrangement joins TRBV7-2 to TRBJ1-4; D is uncertain. CDR1 and CDR2 from the germline V gene are SGHTA and FQGNSA. This CDR3 is built from 15 residues. Trimming left V 5 bases short and J 5 bases short, with 15 bases between. CDR3 protein: CASSPPSRGNEKLFF. The CDR3 DNA sequence: TGTGCCAGCAGCCCTCCGTCCCGGGGAAATGAAAAACTGTTTTTT.

This clone was detected only a few times. V and J are TRBV2 and TRBJ1-6, with a possible D match to TRBD1 (6 bases). V lost 3 bases to trimming and J lost 10 bases, with 25 bases between them. From germline, CDR1 is SNHLY and CDR2 FYNNEI. The CDR3 totals 18 residues. DNA of the CDR3: TGTGCCAGCAGTGAGACGTTCCAGACCCAGGGGTTTGGGTCACCCCTCCACTTT. Residues: CASSETFQTQGFGSPLHF. Full variable domain (outside the CDR3, taken from reference TRBV2 and TRBJ1-6): EPEVTQTPSHQVTQMGQEVILRCVPISNHLYFYWYRQILGQKVEFLVSFYNNEISEKSEIFDDQFSVERPDGSNFTLKIRSTKLEDSAMYFCASSETFQTQGFGSPLHFGNGTRLTVT.

Regarding this clone: At one boundary the junction diverges from the germline segment, which might be a read error. CDR3 sequence (DNA): TGTGCTAGCAGCTTAGGTGGGGGCCTGCTTAAAGAGACCCAGTACTTC. It encodes CASSLGGGLLKETQYF. This chain connects TRBV7-7 to TRBJ2-5, with D possibly TRBD1 on 6 matching bases. There are 16 residues in the CDR3. Germline V gene data show CDR1 as SSHAT and CDR2 as FNYEAQ (reference sequence).

V usage is TRBV15 and J usage is TRBJ2-7; 9 positions agree with TRBD1. V dropped 7 bases and J dropped 6; count of bases not matched to a gene: 7. The CDR3 has 13 residues. The V gene's germline CDR1 is LNHNV and CDR2 YYDKDF (reference sequence). This chain's CDR3 is CATTRDRDGEQYF. For the CDR3, the DNA is TGTGCCACCACCCGGGACAGGGATGGCGAGCAGTACTTC.

In its sample, this clone was seen once. This rearrangement joins TRBV9 to TRBJ2-2, with D possibly TRBD1 on 5 matching bases. V was pared by 4 bases and J by 4 bases, with 8 bases between. CDR1 SGDLS and CDR2 YYNGEE come from the germline V gene. CDR3 length equals 13 residues. CDR3 loop: CASSTRVTGELFF. CDR3 DNA sequence: TGTGCCAGCAGCACCAGGGTCACCGGGGAGCTGTTTTTT.

The chain links TRBV19 to TRBJ2-1; D possibly corresponds to TRBD2 (6 bases). Germline V gene data show CDR1 as LNHDA and CDR2 as SQIVND (reference sequence). Trimming removed 6 bases from V and 0 bases from J, with 6 bases in between. The CDR3 totals 13 residues. CDR3 sequence (DNA): TGTGCCAGTAGCGGGGGCTCCTACAATGAGCAGTTCTTC. This codes for CASSGGSYNEQFF.

V and J are TRBV10-3 and TRBJ1-2; 8 positions agree with TRBD1. Unmatched junction bases numbered 5, after V lost 7 bases and J lost 4 bases. The CDR3 runs to 13 residues. Germline CDR1 reads ENHRY; CDR2 reads SYGVKD. The CDR3 is CAINQDRAYGYTF. The CDR3 region has the DNA TGTGCCATCAATCAGGACAGGGCCTATGGCTACACCTTC.

The table lists this clone with a few counts. The same CDR3 arises from other DNA sequences in this sample as well. J is TRBJ2-1 and V is TRBV7-3; weak D call: TRBD2 (5 bases). The CDR3 runs 14 residues. Germline V gives CDR1 SGHTA, CDR2 FQGTGA. Trimming stripped 4 bases from V and 2 bases from J, with 9 bases between. The CDR3 nucleotides are TGTGCCAGCAGCTCCGGACTCCCCTACAATGAGCAGTTCTTC. Protein: CASSSGLPYNEQFF.

There are a few counts of this clone. The chain combines TRBV7-3 with TRBJ2-7; D is uncertain. Germline-derived CDR1 and CDR2 are SGHTA and FQGTGA. The CDR3 runs to 13 residues. The V end was cut by 2 bases, the J end by 3 bases, with 8 bases between. The CDR3 sequence is CASSLAPRYEQYF. The CDR3 DNA follows: TGTGCCAGCAGCTTAGCGCCTCGCTACGAGCAGTACTTC.